Shown below are 25 T cell receptor beta chains from a single sample sequenced in a study of T cell responses to AZD1222 COVID-19 vaccine (dated by TCRdb to 2020 to 2023). The receptor library was made with the immunoSEQ multiplex PCR assay. The source is immuneACCESS, and TCRdb retained only in-frame sequences with V and J called. Part of the clones is not carried over; for the studies checked, unresolved V genes explain less than half of this, and the remainder is unexplained. The sample data list around 190,000 clones, and about 90% of these were observed just once. About 9.9% of the sample comes from the top ten. Taken with the paper, the label for time point translates to: about 28 days (+/-7) after the second vaccine dose. The source was peripheral blood, collected 28 days after the second AZD1222 dose. The receptors originated from an adult who received the AZD1222 COVID-19 vaccine.

The sample holds a few counts of this clone. The genes are TRBV6-5 and TRBJ2-7; D gene ambiguous. The V end lost 6 bases, the J end lost 2 bases, and 11 bases lay between the germline ends. CDR1 MNHEY and CDR2 SVGAGI come from the germline V gene. The CDR3 covers 13 residues. The CDR3 nucleotides are TGTGCCAGCAGGGGGTATCCCACCTACGAGCAGTACTTC. Its translation is CASRGYPTYEQYF.

The gene calls are TRBV25-1 and TRBJ1-2; TRBD1 agrees at 10 bases. With 3 bases clipped from V and 4 bases from J, the junction kept 8 bases outside the gene matches. The CDR3 totals 16 residues. Per germline, CDR1 MGHDK and CDR2 SYGVNS. CDR3 sequence reads: CASSDPPGQGFYGYTF. The CDR3 coding sequence is TGTGCCAGCAGTGATCCCCCGGGACAGGGGTTCTATGGCTACACCTTC.

The rearrangement joins TRBV7-3 to TRBJ1-2; D gene uncertain. V dropped 5 bases and J dropped 2 bases, with 12 bases sitting between them. The CDR3 runs 14 residues. The germline gives CDR1 SGHTA, CDR2 FQGTGA. The CDR3 here is CASSPAGDNYGYTF. The CDR3 nucleotides are TGTGCCAGCAGCCCCGCAGGTGACAACTATGGCTACACCTTC.

The chain employs TRBV4-2 and TRBJ1-6; D uncertain. Germline CDR1 LGHNA, CDR2 YNFKEQ. This CDR3 is 18 amino acids long. Trimming shortened V by 4 bases and J by 7 bases, and 23 bases separated the two germline ends. The CDR3 reads CASSREGGISPANSPLHF. The CDR3 bases are TGTGCCAGCAGCCGAGAGGGTGGGATTTCTCCCGCCAATTCACCCCTCCACTTT.

V usage is TRBV7-3 and J usage is TRBJ1-1; no clear D. The germline CDR1 and CDR2 sequences are SGHTA and FQGTGA. The CDR3 is made up of 14 amino acids. V was trimmed by 1 base and J by 6 bases, leaving 12 bases between them. CDR3 amino acids: CASSLRPGHAEAFF. The DNA for the CDR3 is TGTGCCAGCAGCTTAAGGCCGGGTCACGCTGAAGCTTTCTTT.

This rearrangement joins TRBV19 to TRBJ2-2, with 8 bases aligning to TRBD1. Losses at the gene ends were 2 bases for V and 7 bases for J; bases not matched to a gene: 9. In germline, CDR1 is LNHDA, CDR2 SQIVND (reference sequence). The CDR3 contains 16 residues. The CDR3 sequence: CASSILGQGAGGELFF. The CDR3, as DNA: TGTGCCAGTAGTATACTTGGGCAGGGGGCCGGCGGGGAGCTGTTTTTT.

The chain recombines TRBV28 with TRBJ1-4; a possible D gene is TRBD1 (6 bases). V was pared by 6 bases and J by 2 bases, with 22 bases between. CDR1 MDHEN and CDR2 SYDVKM come from the germline V gene. This CDR3 has 18 amino acids. Here the CDR3 DNA reads TGTGCCAGCAGCTATCCCACGGGGGGCGGTAAGACTAATGAAAAACTGTTTTTT. Protein sequence: CASSYPTGGGKTNEKLFF. Drawing the rest from reference TRBV28 and TRBJ1-4, the complete variable domain is DVKVTQSSRYLVKRTGEKVFLECVQDMDHENMFWYRQDPGLGLRLIYFSYDVKMKEKGDIPEGYSVSREKKERFSLILESASTNQTSMYLCASSYPTGGGKTNEKLFFGSGTQLSVL.

CDR3 loop: CASLSISGTEAFF. DNA of the CDR3: TGTGCCTCCCTATCCATATCGGGCACTGAAGCTTTCTTT. The V gene is TRBV30, the J gene TRBJ1-1; D remains unclear. V dropped 7 bases and J dropped 4 bases, with 16 bases sitting between them. Germline lookup yields CDR1 GTSNPN and CDR2 SVGIG (reference sequence). The CDR3 is 13 amino acids.

The genes are TRBV7-3 and TRBJ1-1; D uncertain. V was trimmed by 6 bases and J by 1 base, leaving 9 bases between them. The CDR3 has 13 amino acids. CDR1 and CDR2 from the germline V gene are SGHTA and FQGTGA. CDR3 sequence reads: CASRVQPNTEAFF. CDR3 nucleotide sequence: TGTGCCAGCAGAGTTCAACCGAACACTGAAGCTTTCTTT.

The chain employs TRBV28 and TRBJ1-4, with 7 nucleotides matching TRBD1. This CDR3 region has 13 residues. Per the germline V gene, CDR1 is MDHEN and CDR2 is SYDVKM. V lost 8 bases and J lost 4; bases outside the gene matches: 4. The CDR3 DNA is TGTGCCAGCGGACAGGACTTTAATGAAAAACTGTTTTTT. Its protein product is CASGQDFNEKLFF.

The chain is built from TRBV6-5 and TRBJ1-2; 7 bases are shared with TRBD1. Trimming cost V 7 bases and J 8 bases; bases outside gene matches: 13. The CDR3 extends over 14 amino acids. CDR1 is MNHEY, CDR2 SVGAGI, per germline. The CDR3 DNA reads TGTGCCAGCAACCCCCGTCAGGGGGTAGGAGGCTACACCTTC. This gives the protein CASNPRQGVGGYTF.

The chain combines TRBV28 with TRBJ2-2, with TRBD2 as a possible D gene (6 bases). The CDR3 has 18 residues. Germline loops: CDR1 MDHEN, CDR2 SYDVKM. The V gene lost 5 bases and the J gene lost 2 bases, with 21 bases spanning the gap. The CDR3 DNA follows: TGTGCCAGCAGTCTCGCCGGATGGGCGGGGCGAAACACCGGGGAGCTGTTTTTT. Protein sequence: CASSLAGWAGRNTGELFF.

This clone was counted once. V is TRBV2 and J is TRBJ2-7, with 8 bases identical to TRBD1. Germline V gene lookup returns CDR1 SNHLY and CDR2 FYNNEI. CDR3 length equals 15 residues. Germline trimming cut 6 bases from V and 1 base from J; bases unmatched to any gene: 8. The CDR3 bases are TGTGCCAGCAGGTACGGGGACAGGCCGTCCTACGAGCAGTACTTC. Encoded protein: CASRYGDRPSYEQYF.

The DNA of the CDR3 is TGTGCCAGCAGCTCTTCGAAGTTAAGCACCGGGGAGCTGTTTTTT. This translates into CASSSSKLSTGELFF. The rearrangement uses TRBV12-1 and TRBJ2-2. TRBV12-1 is described as a pseudogene. CDR3 length: 15 amino acids.

The chain is built from TRBV7-2 and TRBJ1-6; a weak D match, TRBD1 (6 bases). V gave up 5 bases and J gave up 7 bases, with 18 bases separating them. Germline-derived CDR1 and CDR2 are SGHTA and FQGNSA. The length of the CDR3 is 16 residues. The CDR3 region is CASSQQPRTANSPLHF. In nucleotides, the CDR3 is TGTGCCAGCAGCCAACAACCCCGGACAGCCAATTCACCCCTCCACTTT.

The chain is built from TRBV19 and TRBJ1-2; TRBD1 matches at 7 bases. Germline CDR1 LNHDA, CDR2 SQIVND (reference sequence). The length of the CDR3 is 15 residues. V was clipped by 2 bases and J by 0 bases; unmatched bases: 3. The CDR3 here is CASSIWDSSNYGYTF. In nucleotides, the CDR3 is TGTGCCAGTAGTATATGGGACAGCTCTAACTATGGCTACACCTTC.

The CDR3 is CASSYSGSGVTTYEQYF. The CDR3 DNA follows: TGTGCCAGCAGTTACTCGGGATCAGGGGTTACCACCTACGAGCAGTACTTC. This sequence joins TRBV6-2 or TRBV6-3 and TRBJ2-7, with D possibly matching TRBD1 (6 bases). Germline CDR1 and CDR2: MNHEY and SVGEGT. Between the trimmed V and J ends, which lost 0 bases and 2 bases, there was a span of 17 bases. The CDR3 consists of 17 residues.

This chain uses TRBV3-1 (or the pseudogene TRBV3-2) with TRBJ2-5, with no clear D. Trimming removed 2 bases at V and 5 bases at J, with 15 bases between. The CDR3 contains 15 residues. The germline CDR1 and CDR2 sequences are LGHDT and YNNKEL (reference sequence). CDR3 in DNA: TGTGCCAGCAGCCAAACCTCTAAAGGGTGGGAGACCCAGTACTTC. Amino acid sequence: CASSQTSKGWETQYF.

The chain is built from TRBV5-1 and TRBJ2-7, with TRBD1 matching 10 bases. Germline-derived CDR1 and CDR2 are SGHRS and YFSETQ. After removal of 4 bases from V and 3 bases from J, the junction contained 7 bases not matched to a gene. The CDR3 totals 15 residues. CDR3 sequence: CASSPWTGGGYEQYF. The CDR3 DNA reads TGCGCCAGCAGCCCTTGGACAGGGGGAGGCTACGAGCAGTACTTC.

This chain links TRBV27 with TRBJ1-5, with 7 bases lining up with TRBD1. Germline assignment: CDR1 MNHEY and CDR2 SMNVEV (reference sequence). V gave up 5 bases and J gave up 4 bases; unmatched junction bases: 5. There are 14 residues in the CDR3. This CDR3 is CASSPGTVNQPQHF. For the CDR3, the DNA is TGTGCCAGCAGTCCCGGGACAGTGAATCAGCCCCAGCATTTT.

The J gene is TRBJ2-1, the V gene TRBV2; no definite D call. The V end lost 8 bases, the J end lost 0 bases, and 11 bases lay between the germline ends. CDR1 is SNHLY and CDR2 is FYNNEI in the germline V gene. The CDR3 contains 14 residues. The CDR3 protein is CASLWPSSYNEQFF. The CDR3 nucleotides are TGTGCCAGCTTGTGGCCGAGCTCCTACAATGAGCAGTTCTTC.

V is TRBV3-1 (or the pseudogene TRBV3-2) and J is TRBJ1-3; D gene unclear. This CDR3 is built from 16 residues. V lost 0 bases, J lost 0 bases, and 9 bases lay in between. CDR1 is LGHDT and CDR2 is YNNKEL in the germline V gene (reference sequence). As DNA, the CDR3 is TGTGCCAGCAGCCAAGATCAGGTACCCTCTGGAAACACCATATATTTT. This gives the protein CASSQDQVPSGNTIYF.

The V call is TRBV11-1, the J call TRBJ1-2; 11 nucleotides agree with TRBD1. Germline V gene sequence: CDR1 SGHAT, CDR2 FQDESV (reference sequence). The CDR3 is made up of 15 amino acids. Unmatched junction bases numbered 6, after V lost 1 base and J lost 8 bases. The CDR3 coding sequence is TGTGCCAGCAGCTTAGACCTCCGGACAGGGGGCGGCTACACCTTC. Its translation is CASSLDLRTGGGYTF.

The chain carries TRBV28 and TRBJ1-5; D might be TRBD1 (5 bases). Trimming shortened V by 4 bases and J by 3 bases, and 16 bases separated the two germline ends. CDR1 is MDHEN, CDR2 SYDVKM, per germline. This CDR3 spans 16 amino acids. The CDR3 is CASSWGWAGNNQPQHF. For the CDR3, the DNA is TGTGCCAGCAGTTGGGGTTGGGCAGGGAACAATCAGCCCCAGCATTTT.

This clone has ten or more counts. The gene calls are TRBV6-4 and TRBJ2-2; D is perhaps TRBD1 (6 bases). Germline V gene lookup returns CDR1 MRHNA and CDR2 SNTAGT. The CDR3 has 15 amino acids. V was clipped by 0 bases and J by 1 base, with 6 bases between them. In DNA, the CDR3 is TGTGCCAGCAGTGACTCGGGACAGAACACCGGGGAGCTGTTTTTT. Translating it yields CASSDSGQNTGELFF.